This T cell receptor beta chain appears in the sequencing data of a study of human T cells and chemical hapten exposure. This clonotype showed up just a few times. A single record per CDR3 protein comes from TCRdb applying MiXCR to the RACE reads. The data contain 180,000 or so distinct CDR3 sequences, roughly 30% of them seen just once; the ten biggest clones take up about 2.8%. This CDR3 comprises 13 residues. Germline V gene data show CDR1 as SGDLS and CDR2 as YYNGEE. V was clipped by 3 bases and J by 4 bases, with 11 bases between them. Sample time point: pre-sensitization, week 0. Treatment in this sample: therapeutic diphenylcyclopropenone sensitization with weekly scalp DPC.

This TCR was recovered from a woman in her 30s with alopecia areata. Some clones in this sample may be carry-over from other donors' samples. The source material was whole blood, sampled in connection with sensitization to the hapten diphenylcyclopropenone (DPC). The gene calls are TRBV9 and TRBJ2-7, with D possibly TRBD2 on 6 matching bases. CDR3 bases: TGTGCCAGCAGCGCCCCCGGAGGGTACGAGCAGTACTTC. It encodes CASSAPGGYEQYF.